This T cell receptor (beta chain) appears in the sequencing data of a study of monozygotic twins with inflammatory bowel disease. Findings and limits, study-wide: Concordant and discordant twins showed no difference in repertoire similarity, possibly from limited power.

CDR1 is DFQATT, CDR2 SNEGSKA, per germline (reference sequence). There are 12 residues in the CDR3. From its re-call of the 5' RACE reads, TCRdb lists each CDR3 protein once, without DNA. The repertoire table contains about 450,000 distinct CDR3 sequences. With respect to this clonotype: What it binds is not known.

What was sequenced was blood. The TCR was taken from a human donor with ulcerative colitis or Crohn's disease, or a healthy co-twin of an affected twin (not recorded which). The rearrangement uses TRBV20-1 and TRBJ1-1; lacking DNA, the TRBD1 call made by TCRdb goes unchecked. The CDR3 spells CSQWGGQGEAFF.